The text below deals with one T cell receptor beta chain. The data belong to a study of blood T cell repertoires in COVID-19. The table came from immunoSEQ multiplex PCR; TCRdb's copy has only in-frame clones and leaves some out. The table lists about 110,000 clones, more than 70% of them singletons. The sample taken for sequencing was peripheral blood. The TCR comes from a man aged 45-65 years with active or convalescent COVID-19.

In nucleotides, the CDR3 is TGTGCCAGCAGCCCCTTAGCGGGGAGCACAGATACGCAGTATTTT. Its translation is CASSPLAGSTDTQYF. The V call is TRBV5-6, the J call TRBJ2-3; 8 bases align to TRBD2. J lost 0 bases, V lost 4 bases, and 4 bases had no gene match. CDR1 SGHDT and CDR2 YYEEEE come from the germline V gene. This CDR3 has 15 amino acids.